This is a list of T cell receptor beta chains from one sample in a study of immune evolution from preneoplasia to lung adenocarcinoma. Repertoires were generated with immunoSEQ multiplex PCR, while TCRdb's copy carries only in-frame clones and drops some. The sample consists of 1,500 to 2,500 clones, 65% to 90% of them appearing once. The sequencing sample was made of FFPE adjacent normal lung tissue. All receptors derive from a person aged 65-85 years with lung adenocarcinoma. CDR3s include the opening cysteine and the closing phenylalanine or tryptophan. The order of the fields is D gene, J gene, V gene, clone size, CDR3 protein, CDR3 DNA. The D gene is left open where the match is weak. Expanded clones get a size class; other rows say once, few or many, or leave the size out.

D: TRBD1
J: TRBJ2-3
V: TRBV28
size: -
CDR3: CASRTTGIGTQYF
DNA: TGTGCCAGTAGGACGACAGGGATCGGTACGCAGTATTTT

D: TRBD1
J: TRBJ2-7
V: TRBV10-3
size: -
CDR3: CAISPDRVGYEQYF
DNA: TGTGCCATCAGTCCGGACAGGGTCGGCTACGAGCAGTACTTC

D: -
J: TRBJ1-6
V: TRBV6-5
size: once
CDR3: CASSTLKGYLHF
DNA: TGTGCCAGCAGTACCCTTAAAGGATACCTCCACTTT

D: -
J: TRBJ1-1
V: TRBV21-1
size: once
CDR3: CASRIRTEAFF
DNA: TGTGCCAGCAGGATTCGCACTGAAGCTTTCTTT

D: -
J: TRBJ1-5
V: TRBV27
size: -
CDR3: CASSSHTSPMQPQHF
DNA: TGTGCCAGCAGTTCACACACCAGTCCGATGCAGCCCCAGCATTTT

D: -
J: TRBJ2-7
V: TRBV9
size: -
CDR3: CASSVGPTWTYEQYF
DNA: TGTGCCAGCAGCGTAGGCCCGACCTGGACCTACGAGCAGTACTTC

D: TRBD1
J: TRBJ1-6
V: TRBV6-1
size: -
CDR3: CATRGGTGFGSPLHF
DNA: TGTGCCACCAGGGGGGGAACAGGCTTCGGATCTCCCCTCCACTTT

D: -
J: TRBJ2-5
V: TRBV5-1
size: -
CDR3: CASSLGGQETQYF
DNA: TGCGCCAGCAGCTTGGGCGGCCAAGAGACCCAGTACTTC

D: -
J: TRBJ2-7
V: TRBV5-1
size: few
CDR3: CASSLSRGVDEQYF
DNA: TGCGCCAGCAGCCTGTCCAGGGGAGTTGACGAGCAGTACTTC

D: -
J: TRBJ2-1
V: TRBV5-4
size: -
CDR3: CAGLQEDEQFF
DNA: TGTGCCGGTCTACAGGAGGATGAGCAGTTCTTC

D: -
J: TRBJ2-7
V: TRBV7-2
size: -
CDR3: CAGRPSGGSYEQYF
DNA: TGTGCCGGCAGACCTTCCGGGGGCTCCTACGAGCAGTACTTC

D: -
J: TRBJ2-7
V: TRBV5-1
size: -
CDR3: CASSLGQLYEQYF
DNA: TGCGCCAGCAGCTTGGGACAGCTCTACGAGCAGTACTTC

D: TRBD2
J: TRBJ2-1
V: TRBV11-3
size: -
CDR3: CASGLAGNEQFF
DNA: TGTGCCAGTGGGCTAGCGGGAAATGAGCAGTTCTTC

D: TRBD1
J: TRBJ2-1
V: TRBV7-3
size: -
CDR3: CASSQTGDRNEQFF
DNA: TGTGCCAGCAGTCAGACAGGGGATAGGAATGAGCAGTTCTTC

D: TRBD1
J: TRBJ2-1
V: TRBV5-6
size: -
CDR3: CASSPLPGQGQNEQFF
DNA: TGTGCCAGCAGCCCCCTCCCGGGACAGGGACAAAATGAGCAGTTCTTC

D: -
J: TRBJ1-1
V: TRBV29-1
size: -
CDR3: CSAQQGSAEAFF
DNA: TGCAGCGCCCAACAGGGATCAGCTGAAGCTTTCTTT

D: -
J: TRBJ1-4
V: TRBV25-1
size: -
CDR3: CASSARGGATNEKLFF
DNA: TGTGCCAGCAGCGCACGTGGGGGGGCAACTAATGAAAAACTGTTTTTT

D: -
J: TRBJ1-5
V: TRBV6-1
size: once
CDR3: CASEDTAMMSPQHF
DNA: TGTGCCAGCGAGGACACGGCCATGATGTCGCCCCAGCATTTT

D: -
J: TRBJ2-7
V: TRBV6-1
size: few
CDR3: CASASGVEQYF
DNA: TGTGCCAGCGCGTCAGGTGTAGAACAGTACTTC

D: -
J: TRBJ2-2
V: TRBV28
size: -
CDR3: CASSSLGGTKNTGELFF
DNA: TGTGCCAGCAGTTCCCTCGGCGGGACGAAAAACACCGGGGAGCTGTTTTTT

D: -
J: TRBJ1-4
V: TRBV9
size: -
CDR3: CASSVGRTSQVGKLFF
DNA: TGTGCCAGCAGCGTAGGGCGGACCTCGCAAGTAGGAAAACTGTTTTTT

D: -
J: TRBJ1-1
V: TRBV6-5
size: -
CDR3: CASRPDRRRPEAFF
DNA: TGTGCCAGCAGACCCGACAGGCGCCGACCTGAAGCTTTCTTT

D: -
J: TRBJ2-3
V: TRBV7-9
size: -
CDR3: CASSLVSGSTDTQYF
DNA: TGTGCCAGCAGCTTAGTGAGCGGGAGCACAGATACGCAGTATTTT

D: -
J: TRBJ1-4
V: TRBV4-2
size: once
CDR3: CASSQESLLGEKLFF
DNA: TGTGCCAGCAGCCAAGAATCTCTTCTTGGGGAAAAACTGTTTTTT

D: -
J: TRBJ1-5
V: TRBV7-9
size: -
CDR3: CASSPQRGGDNQPQHF
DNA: TGTGCCAGCAGCCCTCAGCGGGGGGGAGATAATCAACCCCAGCATTTT

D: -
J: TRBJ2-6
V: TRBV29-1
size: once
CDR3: CSVELSGGTGANVLTF
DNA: TGCAGCGTTGAACTTTCCGGAGGAACTGGGGCCAACGTCCTGACTTTC

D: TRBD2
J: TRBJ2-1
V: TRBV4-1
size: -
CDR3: CASSQVQAGPVYNEQFF
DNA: TGCGCCAGCAGCCAAGTGCAAGCGGGGCCGGTCTACAATGAGCAGTTCTTC

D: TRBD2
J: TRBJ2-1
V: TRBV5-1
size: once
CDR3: CASSFLAGGTPGNEQFF
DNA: TGCGCCAGCAGTTTTTTAGCGGGAGGTACCCCTGGGAATGAGCAGTTCTTC

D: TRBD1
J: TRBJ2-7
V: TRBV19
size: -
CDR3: CATQDREVYEQYF
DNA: TGTGCCACCCAGGACAGGGAAGTTTACGAGCAGTACTTC

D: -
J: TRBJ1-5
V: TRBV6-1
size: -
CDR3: CASSERGNQPQHF
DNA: TGTGCCAGCAGTGAGCGTGGCAATCAGCCCCAGCATTTT

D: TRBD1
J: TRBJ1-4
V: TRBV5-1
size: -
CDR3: CASTQVKSGGESEKLFF
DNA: TGCGCCAGCACCCAAGTAAAGTCAGGGGGCGAGAGTGAAAAACTGTTTTTT

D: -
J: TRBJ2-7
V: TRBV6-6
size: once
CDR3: CASTTTYEQYF
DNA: TGTGCCAGCACGACGACCTACGAGCAGTACTTC

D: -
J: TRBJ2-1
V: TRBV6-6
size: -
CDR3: CASSYSQNEQFF
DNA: TGTGCCAGCAGTTATAGCCAGAATGAGCAGTTCTTC

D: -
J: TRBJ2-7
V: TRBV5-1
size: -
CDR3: CASSLQSSYEQYF
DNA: TGCGCCAGCAGCCTTCAAAGCTCCTACGAGCAGTACTTC

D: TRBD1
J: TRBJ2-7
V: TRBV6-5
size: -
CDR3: CASSYSPDRGYEQYF
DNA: TGTGCCAGCAGTTACTCCCCGGACAGGGGCTACGAGCAGTACTTC

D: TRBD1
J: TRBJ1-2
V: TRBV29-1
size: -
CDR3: CSGTGTASYGYTF
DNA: TGCAGCGGGACCGGGACAGCCAGCTATGGCTACACCTTC

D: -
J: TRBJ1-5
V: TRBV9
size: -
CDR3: CASSVEAGLNQPQHF
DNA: TGTGCCAGCAGCGTAGAGGCAGGACTCAATCAGCCCCAGCATTTT

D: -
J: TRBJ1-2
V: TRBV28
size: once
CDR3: CASTPGAGSVENGYTF
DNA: TGTGCCAGCACCCCCGGGGCAGGGAGTGTCGAAAATGGCTACACCTTC

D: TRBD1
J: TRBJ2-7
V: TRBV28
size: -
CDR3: CATEGQGRTYEQYF
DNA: TGTGCCACGGAGGGACAGGGAAGAACTTACGAGCAGTACTTC

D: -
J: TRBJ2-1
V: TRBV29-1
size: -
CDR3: CSVAVYNEQFF
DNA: TGCAGCGTCGCCGTCTACAATGAGCAGTTCTTC

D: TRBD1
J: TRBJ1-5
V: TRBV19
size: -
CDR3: CASSPFDRGINQPQHF
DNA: TGTGCCAGTAGCCCCTTCGACAGGGGAATAAATCAGCCCCAGCATTTT

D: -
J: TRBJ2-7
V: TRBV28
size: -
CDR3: CASSLTPYTYEQYF
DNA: TGTGCCAGCAGTTTGACACCCTATACCTACGAGCAGTACTTC

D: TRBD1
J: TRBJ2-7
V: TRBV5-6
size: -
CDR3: CASSFGSGTDSYEQYF
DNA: TGTGCCAGCAGCTTCGGGTCCGGGACAGACTCCTACGAGCAGTACTTC

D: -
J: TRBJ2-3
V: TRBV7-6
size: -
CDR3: CASTPGQDTQYF
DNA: TGTGCCAGCACCCCGGGGCAAGATACGCAGTATTTT

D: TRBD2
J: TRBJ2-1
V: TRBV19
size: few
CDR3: CASSPPAGGRWEQFF
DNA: TGTGCCAGTAGTCCACCAGCGGGAGGCCGTTGGGAGCAGTTCTTC

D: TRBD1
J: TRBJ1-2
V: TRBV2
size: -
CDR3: CATEGGQGVFGYTF
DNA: TGTGCCACCGAGGGGGGACAGGGAGTGTTCGGCTACACCTTC

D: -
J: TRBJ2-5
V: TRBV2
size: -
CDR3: CASSDTGGGETQYF
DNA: TGTGCCAGCAGCGACACTGGTGGGGGGGAGACCCAGTACTTC

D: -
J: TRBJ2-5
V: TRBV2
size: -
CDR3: CASSESRGEQETQYF
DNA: TGTGCCAGCAGTGAATCCCGGGGCGAACAAGAGACCCAGTACTTC

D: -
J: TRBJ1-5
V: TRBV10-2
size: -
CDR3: CASGGSQPQHF
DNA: TGCGCCAGCGGAGGGTCGCAGCCCCAGCATTTT

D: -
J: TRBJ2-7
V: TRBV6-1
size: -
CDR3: CASMDVRKHSYEQYF
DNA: TGTGCCAGCATGGATGTGAGGAAGCACTCCTACGAGCAGTACTTC